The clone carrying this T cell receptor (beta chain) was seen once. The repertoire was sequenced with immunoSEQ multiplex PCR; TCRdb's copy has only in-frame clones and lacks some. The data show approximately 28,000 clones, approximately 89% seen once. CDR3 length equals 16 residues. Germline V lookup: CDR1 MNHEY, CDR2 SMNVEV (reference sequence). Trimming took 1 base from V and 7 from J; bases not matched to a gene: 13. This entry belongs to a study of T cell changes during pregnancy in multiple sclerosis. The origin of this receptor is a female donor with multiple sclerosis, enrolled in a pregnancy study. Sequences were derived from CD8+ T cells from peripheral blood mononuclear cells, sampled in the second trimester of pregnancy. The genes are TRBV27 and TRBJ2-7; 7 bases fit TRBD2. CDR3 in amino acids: CASSLYVAGVPSEQYF. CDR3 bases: TGTGCCAGCAGTTTATATGTGGCGGGAGTTCCGAGTGAGCAGTACTTC.